This is a list of T cell receptor beta chains from one sample in a study of CD8+ T cells in alopecia areata. Sequenced by immunoSEQ multiplex PCR; TCRdb stores in-frame clones only, minus some. The sample records fewer than 200,000 clones, approximately 60% being singletons. This material consisted of CD4+ T cells sorted from blood, taken at week 24, from a patient treated with tofacitinib. These receptors all come from a human donor with alopecia areata. Both conserved end residues are part of each CDR3. A D gene is named only where the DNA matches it firmly. Clone size appears in some rows only: once, few, many, or a class for an expanded clone.

D gene,clone size,J gene,V gene,CDR3 DNA,CDR3 protein
TRBD1,NA,TRBJ2-5,TRBV6-6,TGTGCCAGCAGTATTATGACAGGGCTGGCAGAGACCCAGTACTTC,CASSIMTGLAETQYF
NA,NA,TRBJ2-5,TRBV29-1,TGCAGCGTTGAAGATGAGGGAGAGACCCAGTACTTC,CSVEDEGETQYF
TRBD1,NA,TRBJ1-2,TRBV27,TGTGCCAGCAGTTTAACAGGGGGCAGGGGTGGCTACACCTTC,CASSLTGGRGGYTF
NA,NA,TRBJ2-7,TRBV15,TGTGCCACCAGCAGAGATCTGGGGCAGGCCTACGAGCAGTACTTC,CATSRDLGQAYEQYF
NA,NA,TRBJ1-1,TRBV29-1,TGCAGCGTCCAACAACGACTAAACACTGAAGCTTTCTTT,CSVQQRLNTEAFF
NA,NA,TRBJ2-5,TRBV21-1,TGTGCCAGCAGCAAAAACCCCTGGAGGGGGTGGCAAGAGACCCAGTACTTC,CASSKNPWRGWQETQYF
NA,NA,TRBJ2-2,TRBV18,TGTGCCAGCTCACCGGACCGGCGGGGGGAGCTGTTTTTT,CASSPDRRGELFF
NA,NA,TRBJ2-7,TRBV5-1,TGCGCCAGCAGCTCGGGCTCAGGTTACTCCTACGAGCAGTACTTC,CASSSGSGYSYEQYF
NA,once,TRBJ1-1,TRBV9,TGTGCCAGCAGCGTAGGCTCCTTGAACACTGAAGCTTTCTTT,CASSVGSLNTEAFF
NA,NA,TRBJ1-2,TRBV4-1,TGCGCCAGCAGCCAAGAAAGGGACTATGGCTACACCTTC,CASSQERDYGYTF
NA,NA,TRBJ1-2,TRBV7-8,TGTGCCAGCAGCCGTCGGACAGACAGGCGTGGCTACACCTTC,CASSRRTDRRGYTF
NA,few,TRBJ1-6,TRBV10-3,TGTGCCGTGAGAGGAGATAATTCACCCCTCCACTTT,CAVRGDNSPLHF
NA,NA,TRBJ1-2,TRBV2,TGTGCCAGCAGTACCCTGGTTAGGGGCTACACCTTC,CASSTLVRGYTF
NA,NA,TRBJ2-2,TRBV7-7,TGTGCTAGCAGCTTAAGGGCCGGGGAGCTGTTTTTT,CASSLRAGELFF
TRBD1,few,TRBJ1-5,TRBV2,TGTGCCAGCAGTGGACAGGGTGTGGGTCAGCCCCAGCATTTT,CASSGQGVGQPQHF
NA,NA,TRBJ2-5,TRBV15,TGTGCCACCAGCAGAGATCCTCAACAACAAGAGACCCAGTACTTC,CATSRDPQQQETQYF
NA,NA,TRBJ2-5,TRBV5-1,TGCGCCAGCAGTGTGAGGGTAAAAGAGACCCAGTACTTC,CASSVRVKETQYF
NA,NA,TRBJ2-7,TRBV5-1,TGCGCCAGCAGCTTGGGCAACGAGCAGTACTTC,CASSLGNEQYF
NA,NA,TRBJ1-2,TRBV29-1,TGCAGCGTTGAAGACGTAGGCGGTAACTATGGCTACACCTTC,CSVEDVGGNYGYTF
NA,once,TRBJ1-6,TRBV6-5,TGTGCCAGCAGTTACCAAAGAACATCACCCCTCCACTTT,CASSYQRTSPLHF
NA,NA,TRBJ1-2,TRBV7-8,TGTGCCAGCAGCCTAGGACAGCTCAACTATGGCTACACCTTC,CASSLGQLNYGYTF
NA,NA,TRBJ2-4,TRBV5-6,TGTGCCAGCAGCTTCTTCACTCTCAGGGAGGTAGCCAAAAACATTCAGTACTTC,CASSFFTLREVAKNIQYF
NA,once,TRBJ1-1,TRBV29-1,TGCAGCGTTGAGCAGGGAGGTCGCACTGAAGCTTTCTTT,CSVEQGGRTEAFF
TRBD2,NA,TRBJ2-1,TRBV30,TGTGCCTGGAGTTACGGGGGGGGTGAGCAGTTCTTC,CAWSYGGGEQFF
TRBD1,NA,TRBJ1-6,TRBV4-1,TGCGCCAGCAGCCAGGACCGGGACAGTCGTTCACCCCTCCACTTT,CASSQDRDSRSPLHF
TRBD1,few,TRBJ2-3,TRBV6-5,TGTGCCAGCAGCTTTACCGGGACAGGGAGAGATACGCAGTATTTT,CASSFTGTGRDTQYF
NA,NA,TRBJ1-5,TRBV7-2,TGTGCCAGCAGCGTTGAACAGGGTTTTAGACAGCCCCAGCATTTT,CASSVEQGFRQPQHF
NA,NA,TRBJ2-7,TRBV30,TGTGCCTGGAGTGTATCTCGTATTCGTAAGTCCTACGAGCAGTACTTC,CAWSVSRIRKSYEQYF
NA,few,TRBJ2-6,TRBV27,TGTGCCAGCAGCCCCCCTGGGGCCAACGTCCTGACTTTC,CASSPPGANVLTF
NA,NA,TRBJ1-5,TRBV27,TGTGCCAGCAGGCCCCATCCGGGACAAGGGAACAATCAGCCCCAGCATTTT,CASRPHPGQGNNQPQHF
NA,few,TRBJ2-7,TRBV2,TGTGCCAGCAGTGACCCCAGGTACTCCTACGAGCAGTACTTC,CASSDPRYSYEQYF
NA,few,TRBJ1-5,TRBV2,TGTGCCAGCAGTTCTGAGAGGAATCAGCCCCAGCATTTT,CASSSERNQPQHF
TRBD2,NA,TRBJ2-1,TRBV5-1,TGCGCCAGCCTGGAGGGTAGCGGGAGCTCCTACAATGAGCAGTTCTTC,CASLEGSGSSYNEQFF
TRBD1,NA,TRBJ1-2,TRBV6-5,TGTGCCAGCAGTAAATGGGACAGGGTGGCCTATGGCTACACCTTC,CASSKWDRVAYGYTF
NA,few,TRBJ1-6,TRBV5-6,TGTGCCAGCAGCAGGGGGTCTCCGGATTCACCCCTCCACTTT,CASSRGSPDSPLHF
TRBD1,NA,TRBJ2-7,TRBV6-1,TGTGCCAGCAGTCGAATGGGACAGACCTACGAGCAGTACTTC,CASSRMGQTYEQYF
NA,NA,TRBJ1-1,TRBV6-5,TGTGCCAGCAGTCAAGGGAACACTGAAGCTTTCTTT,CASSQGNTEAFF
NA,NA,TRBJ1-5,TRBV6-6,TGTGCCAGCTGGGGGGATAGCAATCAGCCCCAGCATTTT,CASWGDSNQPQHF
NA,NA,TRBJ1-2,TRBV7-9,TGTGCCAGCAGCCCCCCGGCGGGTGTGGGGTTAAGCGGCTACACCTTC,CASSPPAGVGLSGYTF
TRBD2,NA,TRBJ2-3,TRBV30,TGTGCCTGGAACCTAGGACTAGCGGGCAGCACAGATACGCAGTATTTT,CAWNLGLAGSTDTQYF